The T cell receptor (beta chain) under discussion was sequenced for a study of CD8+CD57+ T cells in acquired aplastic anemia. As to this clonotype: Its antigen is unidentified.

The template used for profiling TCR beta VDJ and CDR3 was genomic DNA. TCRdb passed the reads through MiXCR, listing each CDR3 protein once. The sample yields some 150,000 distinct CDR3 sequences, 71% seen once. General study findings and limits: Roughly 31 CD8+ CDR3 sequences were shared between patients and controls.

CDR1 and CDR2 from the germline V gene are DFQATT and SNEGSKA (reference sequence). This CDR3 comprises 15 residues. With 5 bases clipped from V and 3 bases from J, the junction kept 5 bases outside the gene matches. By flow cytometry, patients selected for sequencing had shown an expansion of CD8+CD57+ cells. V and J are TRBV20-1 and TRBJ2-3; TRBD2 aligns across 13 bases. Sequenced: sorted CD4+, CD8+, or CD8+CD57+ T cells (not recorded which) from PBMCs. This TCR was recovered from a human donor with aplastic anemia. The CDR3 is CSAPGTSGNTDTQYF. The CDR3 region has the DNA TGCAGTGCTCCCGGGACTAGCGGGAATACAGATACGCAGTATTTT.